What follows is one T cell receptor (beta chain) and its context. The CDR3 is made up of 14 amino acids. Germline CDR1 and CDR2: SGHDT and YYEEEE. V was shortened by 0 bases and J by 3 bases, with 9 bases between the two germline ends. This sample is part of a study of control samples from healthy donors and cancer patients. Repertoires were generated with immunoSEQ multiplex PCR, while TCRdb's copy carries only in-frame clones and drops some. The table records roughly 120,000 clones, 88% of them present only once. This chain uses TRBV5-6 with TRBJ1-2; TRBD1 is a possible D gene (5 bases). The sample taken for sequencing was blood. This TCR was recovered from a woman in her 70s in good health. This CDR3 reads CASSLEQGDYGYTF. In DNA, the CDR3 is TGTGCCAGCAGCTTGGAGCAGGGTGACTATGGCTACACCTTC. Combining the CDR3 with reference TRBV5-6 and TRBJ1-2 gives the whole variable domain DAGVTQSPTHLIKTRGQQVTLRCSPKSGHDTVSWYQQALGQGPQFIFQYYEEEERQRGNFPDRFSGHQFPNYSSELNVNALLLGDSALYLCASSLEQGDYGYTFGSGTRLTVV.